Sequencing of this T cell receptor (beta chain) was carried out in a study of cytomegalovirus exposure and HLA in healthy donors. General study points: A few CMV-associated chains proved CMV antigen-specific in vitro. By a later analysis, the bulk of CMV-associated TCR beta chains appeared HLA-restricted. Immune exposure was documented only through CMV serostatus. The authors later linked a missense DCLRE1C variant to TCR beta V- and J-gene trimming.

Vbeta (60) and Jbeta (13) primers were used in the PCR. The table came from immunoSEQ multiplex PCR; TCRdb's copy has only in-frame clones and leaves some out. Of around 200,000 clones listed, about four fifths are singletons. The CDR3 spans 14 residues. The germline V gene encodes CDR1 GTSNPN and CDR2 SVGIG (reference sequence). Note on this clone: Its antigen is unidentified. Germline is not matched at one junction end, which may reflect a read error.

V is TRBV30 and J is TRBJ2-7, with a weak D call TRBD2 (6 bases). The sample was PBMCs. The source of this sequence is a man under 40 in good health and CMV-seropositive. CDR3 sequence reads: CAWSVGGASNEQYF. CDR3 DNA sequence: TGTGCCTGGAGTGTAGGCGGGGCCTCCAACGAGCAGTACTTC.